This entry concerns a single T cell receptor (beta chain). CDR1 and CDR2 (germline): SGHKS, YYEKEE (reference sequence). This CDR3 region has 14 residues. V lost 2 bases, J lost 3 bases, and 1 base stayed unmatched. Under the authors' procedure: Cell counts per sample came from amplifying reference gene primers. Generated by immunoSEQ multiplex PCR, the TCRdb table keeps only in-frame clones and is missing some. V and J calls and clone size come straight from that table; D and trimming were deduced from the DNA. The table has around 100,000 clones, 65% to 85% seen once. The sample comes from a study of blood T cell repertoires in COVID-19.

The chain joins TRBV5-5 to TRBJ1-4; 7 nucleotides agree with TRBD1. The source is a woman in her seventies with acute or convalescent COVID-19. The sequencing input was peripheral blood. The CDR3 is CASSFGTANEKLFF. CDR3 nucleotide sequence: TGTGCCAGCAGCTTTGGGACAGCTAATGAAAAACTGTTTTTT.